These T cell receptor beta chains were read from a single sample in a study of T cell changes during pregnancy in multiple sclerosis. Clones were sequenced by immunoSEQ multiplex PCR, and TCRdb holds only the in-frame ones, with some missing. The sample has about 28,000 clones; about 92% are singletons. Sequenced material: CD4+ T cells from peripheral blood mononuclear cells, taken after pregnancy. The receptor source for this set is a female donor with multiple sclerosis, enrolled in a pregnancy study. CDR3s include the opening cysteine and the closing phenylalanine or tryptophan.

j_call: TRBJ2-7
cdr3_length: 15
v_call: TRBV18
cdr3_aa: CASSNPRQGANEQYF

j_call: TRBJ2-6
cdr3_length: 18
v_call: TRBV10-3
cdr3_aa: CAISPLTGVHSGANVLTF

j_call: TRBJ1-1
cdr3_length: 13
v_call: TRBV1
cdr3_aa: CTSSPREEGEAFF

j_call: TRBJ1-5
cdr3_length: 14
v_call: TRBV5-4
cdr3_aa: CASSSDRLNQPQHF

j_call: TRBJ1-2
cdr3_length: 15
v_call: TRBV4-2
cdr3_aa: CASSQGTEANYGYTF

j_call: TRBJ1-1
cdr3_length: 14
v_call: TRBV30
cdr3_aa: CAWNSETANTEAFF

j_call: TRBJ1-2
cdr3_length: 15
v_call: TRBV7-2
cdr3_aa: CASSLGIRGLYGYTF

j_call: TRBJ2-3
cdr3_length: 17
v_call: TRBV9
cdr3_aa: CASSLSQGSFSTDTQYF

j_call: TRBJ2-5
cdr3_length: 11
v_call: TRBV7-9
cdr3_aa: CASSQGETQYF

j_call: TRBJ1-2
cdr3_length: 16
v_call: TRBV30
cdr3_aa: CACNPGQGPLDYGYTF

j_call: TRBJ1-1
cdr3_length: 14
v_call: TRBV7-2
cdr3_aa: CASSLGHANTEAFF

j_call: TRBJ2-2
cdr3_length: 14
v_call: TRBV6-5
cdr3_aa: CATKRDWVTGELFF

j_call: TRBJ1-2
cdr3_length: 12
v_call: TRBV30
cdr3_aa: CAWSRGDYGYTF

j_call: TRBJ1-6
cdr3_length: 16
v_call: TRBV2
cdr3_aa: CASTPRGAKGNSPLHF

j_call: TRBJ2-5
cdr3_length: 15
v_call: TRBV9
cdr3_aa: CASSPQRVRGETQYF

j_call: TRBJ1-1
cdr3_length: 14
v_call: TRBV9
cdr3_aa: CASSVTGQNTEAFF

j_call: TRBJ2-1
cdr3_length: 15
v_call: TRBV7-6
cdr3_aa: CASSLTGGDYNEQFF

j_call: TRBJ1-1
cdr3_length: 14
v_call: TRBV5-1
cdr3_aa: CASSLGAENTEAFF

j_call: TRBJ1-2
cdr3_length: 13
v_call: TRBV7-3
cdr3_aa: CASSSQANYGYTF

j_call: TRBJ1-1
cdr3_length: 13
v_call: TRBV29-1
cdr3_aa: CSVSNPGLGEAFF

j_call: TRBJ1-5
cdr3_length: 16
v_call: TRBV5-1
cdr3_aa: CASSDGTGEGNQPQHF

j_call: TRBJ2-5
cdr3_length: 16
v_call: TRBV25-1
cdr3_aa: CASSEGKRAAQETQYF

j_call: TRBJ1-1
cdr3_length: 17
v_call: TRBV19
cdr3_aa: CASSKTGQGFRWTEAFF

j_call: TRBJ2-1
cdr3_length: 15
v_call: TRBV10-3
cdr3_aa: CAIRHSTSGSGEQFF

j_call: TRBJ2-2
cdr3_length: 14
v_call: TRBV7-9
cdr3_aa: CASSLPRGAGELFF

j_call: TRBJ1-2
cdr3_length: 17
v_call: TRBV2
cdr3_aa: CASSPGTGILDIYGYTF

j_call: TRBJ1-5
cdr3_length: 14
v_call: TRBV30
cdr3_aa: CAWSMAGGNQPQHF

j_call: TRBJ1-5
cdr3_length: 14
v_call: TRBV30
cdr3_aa: CAWSLTGTGQPQHF

j_call: TRBJ2-1
cdr3_length: 14
v_call: TRBV27
cdr3_aa: CASGEAGAYNEQFF

j_call: TRBJ2-7
cdr3_length: 13
v_call: TRBV27
cdr3_aa: CASSQRQGYEQYF

j_call: TRBJ2-1
cdr3_length: 14
v_call: TRBV19
cdr3_aa: CATQKDRESNEQFF

j_call: TRBJ2-7
cdr3_length: 12
v_call: TRBV18
cdr3_aa: CASSPFEGEQYF

j_call: TRBJ1-3
cdr3_length: 14
v_call: TRBV7-2
cdr3_aa: CASSLVRAGNTIYF

j_call: TRBJ1-1
cdr3_length: 14
v_call: TRBV19
cdr3_aa: CASSIEGGPTEAFF

j_call: TRBJ2-5
cdr3_length: 15
v_call: TRBV2
cdr3_aa: CASVTYQGPQETQYF

j_call: TRBJ1-3
cdr3_length: 12
v_call: TRBV6-1
cdr3_aa: CASGGSGNTIYF

j_call: TRBJ2-3
cdr3_length: 13
v_call: TRBV5-6
cdr3_aa: CASSLDRSDTQYF